What follows are 20 T cell receptor beta chains derived from one specimen sequenced in a study of blood T cell repertoires in COVID-19. Clones were sequenced by immunoSEQ multiplex PCR, and TCRdb holds only the in-frame ones, with some missing. The table lists fewer than 150,000 clones, about 81% of them singletons, with about 4.3% in the top ten. Specimen: peripheral blood. These receptors all come from a woman of 80 years or more with acute or convalescent COVID-19.

This clone was picked up one time. This chain joins TRBV7-8 and TRBJ1-4, with 9 bases lining up with TRBD1. The CDR3 totals 21 residues. J lost 6 bases, V lost 8 bases, and 28 bases had no gene match. Germline loops: CDR1 SGHVS, CDR2 FQNEAQ. CDR3 bases: TGTGCCAGCCGCAAATTCGGCCCGGGACAGGGTAAAAGCGGGGATCATGAAAAACTGTTTTTT. Protein sequence: CASRKFGPGQGKSGDHEKLFF.

This clone has only one observation. This sequence joins TRBV28 and TRBJ2-2; D possibly corresponds to TRBD2 (5 bases). V gave up 8 bases and J gave up 0 bases, with 16 bases separating them. Germline V lookup: CDR1 MDHEN, CDR2 SYDVKM. The length of the CDR3 is 16 residues. The CDR3 sequence is CASEPHRGANTGELFF. CDR3 in DNA: TGTGCCAGCGAACCCCACCGGGGAGCGAACACCGGGGAGCTGTTTTTT.

This chain joins TRBV28 and TRBJ1-6; a possible D gene is TRBD1 (5 bases). The CDR3 is made up of 14 amino acids. The V end lost 6 bases, the J end lost 10 bases, and 16 bases lay between the germline ends. Looked up from germline, CDR1 is MDHEN and CDR2 is SYDVKM. Here the CDR3 reads CASSPAGFNSPLHF. The CDR3 DNA is TGTGCCAGCAGCCCGGCAGGGTTCAACTCACCCCTCCACTTT.

The chain combines TRBV2 with TRBJ2-2; TRBD1 is a possible D gene (5 bases). CDR1 and CDR2 (germline): SNHLY, FYNNEI. V was trimmed by 5 bases and J by 4 bases, leaving 11 bases between them. This CDR3 is built from 14 residues. CDR3 amino acids: CASSWHQGTGELFF. Here the CDR3 DNA reads TGTGCCAGCAGTTGGCATCAGGGCACCGGGGAGCTGTTTTTT.

This chain joins TRBV7-9 and TRBJ2-3; possibly TRBD2 for D (5 bases). This CDR3 contains 13 residues. Germline CDR1 SEHNR, CDR2 FQNEAQ (reference sequence). Written as DNA, the CDR3 is TGTTCCCAGACGGGATTAAGCACAGATACGCAGTATTTT. Amino acid sequence: CSQTGLSTDTQYF.

The rearrangement uses TRBV18 and TRBJ1-4; D is uncertain. The V gene's germline CDR1 is KGHSH and CDR2 LQKENI. The CDR3 totals 13 residues. V gave up 3 bases and J gave up 3 bases, with 5 bases separating them. CDR3 region: CASSPRSNEKLFF. The CDR3 DNA sequence: TGTGCCAGCTCACCCAGGTCTAATGAAAAACTGTTTTTT.

V and J are TRBV5-4 and TRBJ2-3, with 12 bases fitting TRBD1. The CDR3 sequence is 16 residues long. Germline lookup yields CDR1 SGHNT and CDR2 YYREEE (reference sequence). Trimming at V came to 0 bases and at J to 4 bases, leaving 3 bases not matched to a gene. CDR3 residues: CASSLAGTGGSDTQYF. The CDR3 DNA is TGTGCCAGCAGCTTGGCCGGGACAGGGGGCTCAGATACGCAGTATTTT.

The chain is built from TRBV2 and TRBJ1-5; TRBD1 agrees at 9 bases. CDR1 SNHLY and CDR2 FYNNEI come from the germline V gene. The CDR3 is 13 residues long. J lost 4 bases, V lost 6 bases, and 1 base had no gene match. CDR3 nucleotide sequence: TGTGCCAGCAGACAGGGGGCAAATCAGCCCCAGCATTTT. Residues: CASRQGANQPQHF.

The chain joins TRBV7-9 to TRBJ2-1, with 11 bases identical to TRBD2. The CDR3 covers 18 residues. V gave up 0 bases and J gave up 4 bases; unmatched junction bases: 8. Germline V gene lookup returns CDR1 SEHNR and CDR2 FQNEAQ (reference sequence). The CDR3 nucleotides read TGTGCCAGCAGCTTAGCGCGTCTAGCGGGAGGACTATACAATGAGCAGTTCTTC. It translates to CASSLARLAGGLYNEQFF.

The V call is TRBV18, the J call TRBJ1-5; 8 bases are a match to TRBD1. Germline trimming cut 0 bases from V and 7 bases from J; bases unmatched to any gene: 2. Germline V gene lookup returns CDR1 KGHSH and CDR2 LQKENI. The CDR3 covers 14 residues. CDR3 coding DNA: TGTGCCAGCTCACCACCGACAGGGGAGCAGCCCCAGCATTTT. Protein product: CASSPPTGEQPQHF.

This clone has a single count. The chain carries TRBV7-6 and TRBJ2-1; TRBD1 might be the D (5 bases). CDR3 length: 15 amino acids. V lost 1 base and J 3 bases, leaving 10 bases between the germline ends. Germline V gene data show CDR1 as SGHVS and CDR2 as FNYEAQ. The CDR3 nucleotides read TGTGCCAGCAGCTTAGGGGCAGGGATCTACAATGAGCAGTTCTTC. Its protein is CASSLGAGIYNEQFF.

V is TRBV20-1 and J is TRBJ1-2; D is perhaps TRBD1 (6 bases). The CDR3 runs to 15 residues. The ends were cut back, 3 bases at V and 7 bases at J, with 21 bases in the middle. CDR1 and CDR2 (germline): DFQATT, SNEGSKA (reference sequence). The CDR3 here is CSASLIGRGVSGYTF. DNA of the CDR3: TGCAGTGCTAGTCTCATCGGCAGGGGTGTCTCTGGCTACACCTTC.

V is TRBV21-1 and J is TRBJ1-1; the table names TRBD1, a call not compared with the DNA. TRBV21-1 is labeled a pseudogene. This CDR3 is built from 14 residues. The CDR3 DNA follows: TGTGCCAGCAGCAAAGCGGGCAAAAACACTGAAGCTTTCTTT. Its translation: CASSKAGKNTEAFF.

The V call is TRBV7-8, the J call TRBJ2-7; 9 positions agree with TRBD2. V lost 5 bases, J lost 2 bases, and 7 bases stayed unmatched. The CDR3 is 15 residues long. Germline V gives CDR1 SGHVS, CDR2 FQNEAQ. The CDR3 protein is CASSVSGSGAYEQYF. For the CDR3, the DNA is TGTGCCAGCAGCGTTAGCGGGAGTGGGGCCTACGAGCAGTACTTC.

CDR3 DNA sequence: TGCGCCAGCAGCTTGGCTGCGGGGCAAGAGGAGACCCAGTACTTC. Encoded protein: CASSLAAGQEETQYF. The chain uses TRBV5-1 and TRBJ2-5; maybe TRBD2 (6 bases). V lost 0 bases, J lost 5 bases, and 14 bases lay in between. The germline CDR1 and CDR2 sequences are SGHRS and YFSETQ. The CDR3 has 15 residues. The variable domain in full, completed from reference TRBV5-1 and TRBJ2-5, reads KAGVTQTPRYLIKTRGQQVTLSCSPISGHRSVSWYQQTPGQGLQFLFEYFSETQRNKGNFPGRFSGRQFSNSRSEMNVSTLELGDSALYLCASSLAAGQEETQYFGPGTRLLVL.

V usage is TRBV18 and J usage is TRBJ2-7; 10 nucleotides match TRBD2. V lost 6 bases and J lost 5; bases outside the gene matches: 4. Germline lookup yields CDR1 KGHSH and CDR2 LQKENI. The CDR3 totals 13 residues. In nucleotides, the CDR3 is TGTGCCAGCTCTGGGACTAGCGACAACGAGCAGTACTTC. It translates to CASSGTSDNEQYF.

The sample holds a few counts of this clone. The rearrangement links TRBV7-8 to TRBJ1-1; maybe TRBD1 (5 bases). This CDR3 has 14 residues. From germline, CDR1 is SGHVS and CDR2 FQNEAQ. V lost 5 bases and J lost 4, with 14 bases in between. The CDR3 DNA reads as TGTGCCAGCAGCACTCGACAGCGCACCACTGAAGCTTTCTTT. It is translated as CASSTRQRTTEAFF.

The J gene is TRBJ1-1, the V gene TRBV13; maybe TRBD1 (6 bases). Germline V gene lookup returns CDR1 PRHDT and CDR2 FYEKMQ (reference sequence). This CDR3 spans 15 amino acids. The V and J ends lost 3 bases and 8 bases respectively, with 19 bases between them. CDR3 sequence reads: CASSFFGGGGPEAFF. DNA for the CDR3: TGTGCCAGCAGCTTTTTTGGGGGAGGGGGTCCAGAAGCTTTCTTT.

The gene calls are TRBV18 and TRBJ2-3; 8 bases are a match to TRBD1. Trimming removed 2 bases from V and 5 bases from J; junction bases left unmatched: 6. This CDR3 region has 15 residues. Germline CDR1 reads KGHSH; CDR2 reads LQKENI. CDR3 DNA sequence: TGTGCCAGCTCACCAAGGACAGGGCGAGTAGATACGCAGTATTTT. As protein: CASSPRTGRVDTQYF.

The chain employs TRBV2 and TRBJ2-7; D gene ambiguous. CDR3 length: 13 amino acids. V was pared by 7 bases and J by 4 bases, with 14 bases between. Germline CDR1 is SNHLY and CDR2 is FYNNEI. The CDR3 reads CASTDQTKYEQYF. The CDR3 DNA is TGTGCCAGCACCGACCAGACAAAATACGAGCAGTACTTC.